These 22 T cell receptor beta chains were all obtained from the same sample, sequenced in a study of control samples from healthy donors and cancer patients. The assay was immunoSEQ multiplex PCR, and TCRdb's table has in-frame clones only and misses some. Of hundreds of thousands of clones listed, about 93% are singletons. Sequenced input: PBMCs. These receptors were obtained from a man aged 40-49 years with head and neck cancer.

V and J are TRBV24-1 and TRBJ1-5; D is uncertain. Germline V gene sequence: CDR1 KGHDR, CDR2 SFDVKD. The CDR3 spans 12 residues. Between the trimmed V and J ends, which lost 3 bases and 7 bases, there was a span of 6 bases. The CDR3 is CATSDGQQPQHF. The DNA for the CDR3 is TGTGCCACCAGTGATGGGCAGCAGCCCCAGCATTTT.

CDR3: CASSVVAETGEQFF. CDR3 nucleotides: TGTGCCAGCAGCGTAGTGGCGGAGACCGGTGAGCAGTTCTTC. The chain uses TRBV9 and TRBJ2-1; D not resolved. Deletions cut 0 bases from V and 9 bases from J, with 13 bases between. Germline lookup yields CDR1 SGDLS and CDR2 YYNGEE. The CDR3 extends over 14 amino acids. Supplemented by reference TRBV9 and TRBJ2-1, the full variable domain reads DSGVTQTPKHLITATGQRVTLRCSPRSGDLSVYWYQQSLDQGLQFLIQYYNGEERAKGNILERFSAQQFPDLHSELNLSSLELGDSALYFCASSVVAETGEQFFGPGTRLTVL.

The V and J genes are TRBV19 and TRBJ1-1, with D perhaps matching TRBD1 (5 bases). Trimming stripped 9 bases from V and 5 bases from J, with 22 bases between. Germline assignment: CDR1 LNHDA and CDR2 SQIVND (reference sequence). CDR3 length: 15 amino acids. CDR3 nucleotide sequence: TGTGCCAGCGGCGGAGGGTGGGCAGGGAGTACTGAAGCTTTCTTT. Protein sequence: CASGGGWAGSTEAFF.

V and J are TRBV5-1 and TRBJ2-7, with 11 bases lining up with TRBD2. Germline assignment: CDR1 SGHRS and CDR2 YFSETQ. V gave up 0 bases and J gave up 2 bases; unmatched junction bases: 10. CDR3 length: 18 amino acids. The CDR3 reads CASSLVGGGTSGAYEQYF. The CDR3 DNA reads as TGCGCCAGCAGCTTGGTAGGAGGTGGGACTAGCGGAGCCTACGAGCAGTACTTC.

CDR3: CASKDLLAKNIQYF. The CDR3, as DNA: TGTGCCAGCAAGGACCTACTAGCCAAAAACATTCAGTACTTC. The rearrangement joins TRBV2 to TRBJ2-4; D gene ambiguous. This CDR3 region has 14 residues. CDR1 SNHLY and CDR2 FYNNEI come from the germline V gene. V was shortened by 7 bases and J by 0 bases, with 10 bases between the two germline ends. Full variable domain (missing parts from reference TRBV2 and TRBJ2-4): EPEVTQTPSHQVTQMGQEVILRCVPISNHLYFYWYRQILGQKVEFLVSFYNNEISEKSEIFDDQFSVERPDGSNFTLKIRSTKLEDSAMYFCASKDLLAKNIQYFGAGTRLSVL.

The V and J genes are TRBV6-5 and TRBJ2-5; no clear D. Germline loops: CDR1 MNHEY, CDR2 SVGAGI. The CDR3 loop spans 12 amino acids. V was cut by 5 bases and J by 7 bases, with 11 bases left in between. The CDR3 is CASSPTYGTQYF. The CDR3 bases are TGTGCCAGCAGTCCTACTTATGGGACCCAGTACTTC.

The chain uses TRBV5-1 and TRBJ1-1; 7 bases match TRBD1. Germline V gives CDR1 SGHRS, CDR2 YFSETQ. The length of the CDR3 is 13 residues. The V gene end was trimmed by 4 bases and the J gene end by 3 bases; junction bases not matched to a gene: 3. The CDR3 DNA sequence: TGCGCCAGCAGCGCTACAGGGGACACTGAAGCTTTCTTT. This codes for CASSATGDTEAFF.

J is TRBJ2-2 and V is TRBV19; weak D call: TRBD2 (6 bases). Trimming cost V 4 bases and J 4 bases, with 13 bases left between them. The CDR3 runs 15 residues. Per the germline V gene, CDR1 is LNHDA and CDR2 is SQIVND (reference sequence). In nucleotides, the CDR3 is TGTGCCAGTAGTAACCCCGGGACTTCCACCGGGGAGCTGTTTTTT. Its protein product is CASSNPGTSTGELFF.

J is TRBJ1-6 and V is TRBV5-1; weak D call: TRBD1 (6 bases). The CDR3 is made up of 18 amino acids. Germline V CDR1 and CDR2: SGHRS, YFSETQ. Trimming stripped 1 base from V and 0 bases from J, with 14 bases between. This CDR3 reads CASSLLGQFSSYNSPLHF. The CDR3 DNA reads TGCGCCAGCAGCTTGTTAGGACAGTTTAGCTCCTATAATTCACCCCTCCACTTT.

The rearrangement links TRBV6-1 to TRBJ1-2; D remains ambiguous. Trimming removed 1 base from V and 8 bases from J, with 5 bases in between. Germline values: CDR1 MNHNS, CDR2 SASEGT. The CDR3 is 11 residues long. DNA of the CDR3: TGTGCCAGCAGTGAAGTCGGAGGCTACACCTTC. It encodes CASSEVGGYTF.

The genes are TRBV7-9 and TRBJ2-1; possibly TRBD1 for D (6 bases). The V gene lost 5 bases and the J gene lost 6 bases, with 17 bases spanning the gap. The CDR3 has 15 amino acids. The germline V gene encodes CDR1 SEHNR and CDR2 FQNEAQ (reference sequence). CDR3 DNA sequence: TGTGCCAGCAGCATCGGACAGCGTCCCGCCAATGAGCAGTTCTTC. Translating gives CASSIGQRPANEQFF.

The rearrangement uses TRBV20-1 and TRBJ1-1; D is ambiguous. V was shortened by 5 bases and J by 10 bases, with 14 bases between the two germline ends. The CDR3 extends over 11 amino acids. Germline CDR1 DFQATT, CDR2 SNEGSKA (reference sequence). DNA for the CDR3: TGCAGTGCTCCATCAGCGGACGGAGCTTTCTTT. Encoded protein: CSAPSADGAFF.

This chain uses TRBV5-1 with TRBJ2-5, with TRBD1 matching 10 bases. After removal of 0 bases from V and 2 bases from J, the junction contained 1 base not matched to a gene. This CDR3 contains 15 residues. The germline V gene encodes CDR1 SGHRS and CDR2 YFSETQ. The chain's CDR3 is CASSLVGQGQETQYF. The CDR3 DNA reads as TGCGCCAGCAGCTTGGTGGGACAGGGGCAAGAGACCCAGTACTTC.

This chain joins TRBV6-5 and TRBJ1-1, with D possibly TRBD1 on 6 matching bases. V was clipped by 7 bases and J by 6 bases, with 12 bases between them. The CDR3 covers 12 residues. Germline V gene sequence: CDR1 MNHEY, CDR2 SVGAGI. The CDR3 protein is CASTGQFAEAFF. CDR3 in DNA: TGTGCCAGCACCGGACAGTTTGCTGAAGCTTTCTTT.

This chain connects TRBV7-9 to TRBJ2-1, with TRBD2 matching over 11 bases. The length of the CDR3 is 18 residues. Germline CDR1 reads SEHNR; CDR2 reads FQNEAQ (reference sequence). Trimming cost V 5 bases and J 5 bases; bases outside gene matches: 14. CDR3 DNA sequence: TGTGCCAGCAGCCCCGGTCTCCTGACACTAGCGGGGGACAATGAGCAGTTCTTC. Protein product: CASSPGLLTLAGDNEQFF.

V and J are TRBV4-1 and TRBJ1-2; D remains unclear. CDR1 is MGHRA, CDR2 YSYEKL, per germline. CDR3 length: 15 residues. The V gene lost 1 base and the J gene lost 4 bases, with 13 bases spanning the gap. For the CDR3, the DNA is TGCGCCAGCAGCCAAGGGACGGCATCAAGCTATGGCTACACCTTC. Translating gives CASSQGTASSYGYTF.

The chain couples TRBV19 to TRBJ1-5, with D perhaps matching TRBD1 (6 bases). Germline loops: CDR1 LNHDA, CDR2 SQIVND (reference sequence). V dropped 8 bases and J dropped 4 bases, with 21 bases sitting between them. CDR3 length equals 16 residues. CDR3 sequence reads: CASSYGQQAFNQPQHF. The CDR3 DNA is TGTGCCAGTTCTTATGGACAGCAAGCTTTTAATCAGCCCCAGCATTTT. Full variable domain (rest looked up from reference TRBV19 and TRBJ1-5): DGGITQSPKYLFRKEGQNVTLSCEQNLNHDAMYWYRQDPGQGLRLIYYSQIVNDFQKGDIAEGYSVSREKKESFPLTVTSAQKNPTAFYLCASSYGQQAFNQPQHFGDGTRLSIL.

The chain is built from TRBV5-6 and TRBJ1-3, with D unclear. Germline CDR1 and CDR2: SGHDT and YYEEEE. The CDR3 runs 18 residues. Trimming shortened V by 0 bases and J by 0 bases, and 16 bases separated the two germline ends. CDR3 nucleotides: TGTGCCAGCAGCTTGGTGGGAGGAAGGAGGGACTCTGGAAACACCATATATTTT. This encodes CASSLVGGRRDSGNTIYF. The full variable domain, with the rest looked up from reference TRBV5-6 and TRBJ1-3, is DAGVTQSPTHLIKTRGQQVTLRCSPKSGHDTVSWYQQALGQGPQFIFQYYEEEERQRGNFPDRFSGHQFPNYSSELNVNALLLGDSALYLCASSLVGGRRDSGNTIYFGEGSWLTVV.

The CDR3 spells CASSVGDPGEQYF. The CDR3 DNA reads as TGTGCCAGCAGCGTAGGGGACCCGGGCGAGCAGTACTTC. The chain has TRBV9 and TRBJ2-7, with D perhaps matching TRBD1 or TRBD2 (5 bases each). Per germline, CDR1 SGDLS and CDR2 YYNGEE. The CDR3 loop spans 13 amino acids. V shed 0 bases and J shed 6 bases, with 10 bases lying between them.

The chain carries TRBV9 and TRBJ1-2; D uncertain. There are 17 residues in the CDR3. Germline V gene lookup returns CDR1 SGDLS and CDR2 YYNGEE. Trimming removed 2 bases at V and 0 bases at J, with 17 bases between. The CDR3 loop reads CASSVGQEISSNYGYTF. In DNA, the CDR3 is TGTGCCAGCAGCGTTGGGCAGGAAATATCATCTAACTATGGCTACACCTTC.

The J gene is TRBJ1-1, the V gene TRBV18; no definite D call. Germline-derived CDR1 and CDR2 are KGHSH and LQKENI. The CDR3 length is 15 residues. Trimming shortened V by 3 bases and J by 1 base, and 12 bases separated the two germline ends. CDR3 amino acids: CASSPNHDGNTEAFF. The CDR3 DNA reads TGTGCCAGCTCACCGAACCATGACGGGAACACTGAAGCTTTCTTT.

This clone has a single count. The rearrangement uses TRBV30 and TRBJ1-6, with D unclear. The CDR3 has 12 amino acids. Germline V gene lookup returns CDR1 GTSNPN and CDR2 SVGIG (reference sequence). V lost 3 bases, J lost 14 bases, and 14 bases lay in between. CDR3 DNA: TGTGCCTGGAGGGGAGCGCAAACTTCCCTCCACTTT. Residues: CAWRGAQTSLHF.